A single sample gave rise to the 11 T cell receptor beta chains below, sequenced in a study of blood T cell repertoires in COVID-19. Sequencing was performed with immunoSEQ multiplex PCR; in TCRdb, only in-frame clones are kept and a portion is missing. The sample yields about 190,000 clones, less than 85% seen once. Material for sequencing was peripheral blood. Receptor source: a woman between 45 and 65 years old with acute or convalescent COVID-19.

The chain is built from TRBV7-8 and TRBJ1-5; D remains ambiguous. The CDR3 contains 12 residues. The V end lost 4 bases, the J end lost 8 bases, and 9 bases lay between the germline ends. From germline, CDR1 is SGHVS and CDR2 FQNEAQ. The CDR3 sequence is CASSWVGEPQHF. The CDR3 region has the DNA TGTGCCAGCAGCTGGGTCGGGGAGCCCCAGCATTTT.

V gene TRBV19 combines with J gene TRBJ1-5; 9 bases are shared with TRBD1. V was pared by 6 bases and J by 1 base, with 4 bases of the junction left unmatched. This CDR3 has 15 amino acids. CDR1 LNHDA and CDR2 SQIVND come from the germline V gene (reference sequence). CDR3 in DNA: TGTGCCAGTAGCTTTGGGACAGGGAGCAATCAGCCCCAGCATTTT. This sequence encodes CASSFGTGSNQPQHF.

This chain joins TRBV2 and TRBJ1-1, with unresolved D. Per germline, CDR1 SNHLY and CDR2 FYNNEI. V shed 7 bases and J shed 4 bases, with 16 bases lying between them. The length of the CDR3 is 14 residues. The CDR3 spells CASTPRLEGTEAFF. The CDR3 DNA follows: TGTGCCAGCACCCCACGCTTAGAGGGCACTGAAGCTTTCTTT. Looking up the rest from reference TRBV2 and TRBJ1-1 gives the full variable domain: EPEVTQTPSHQVTQMGQEVILRCVPISNHLYFYWYRQILGQKVEFLVSFYNNEISEKSEIFDDQFSVERPDGSNFTLKIRSTKLEDSAMYFCASTPRLEGTEAFFGQGTRLTVV.

The rearrangement uses TRBV19 and TRBJ2-3, with TRBD2 matching over 7 bases. Germline V gene sequence: CDR1 LNHDA, CDR2 SQIVND (reference sequence). CDR3 length: 18 residues. J lost 0 bases, V lost 3 bases, and 12 bases had no gene match. As DNA, the CDR3 is TGTGCCAGTAGTATCCGGACTAGTCCCTTCTCTAGCACAGATACGCAGTATTTT. It encodes CASSIRTSPFSSTDTQYF.

This clone was seen only a few times. The rearrangement uses TRBV4-1 and TRBJ2-7; 8 nucleotides agree with TRBD1. The CDR3 contains 22 residues. Germline lookup yields CDR1 MGHRA and CDR2 YSYEKL. The V gene end was trimmed by 3 bases and the J gene end by 6 bases; junction bases not matched to a gene: 31. CDR3 bases: TGCGCCAGCAGCCACTCCTTGTTTGGTCGCGACACTTCAGGGGGCTTAAGGAGCGAGCAGTACTTC. Translated: CASSHSLFGRDTSGGLRSEQYF.

This chain links TRBV5-5 with TRBJ1-1; the D is unclear. Germline assignment: CDR1 SGHKS and CDR2 YYEKEE (reference sequence). The V end was cut by 0 bases, the J end by 2 bases, with 17 bases between. CDR3 length: 17 amino acids. CDR3 sequence: CASSLDSPWRLNTEAFF. DNA for the CDR3: TGTGCCAGCAGCTTGGATTCCCCCTGGCGGCTCAACACTGAAGCTTTCTTT.

CDR3 sequence: CASSSPRDRATGELFF. For the CDR3, the DNA is TGTGCCAGCAGTTCACCACGGGACAGGGCCACCGGGGAGCTGTTTTTT. The chain carries TRBV28 and TRBJ2-2; 9 nucleotides match TRBD1. Unmatched junction bases numbered 7, after V lost 4 bases and J lost 4 bases. The CDR3 runs to 16 residues. Germline CDR1 and CDR2: MDHEN and SYDVKM.

V and J are TRBV7-2 and TRBJ2-3; 15 bases line up with TRBD2. The CDR3 is made up of 16 amino acids. With 5 bases clipped from V and 6 bases from J, the junction kept 6 bases outside the gene matches. Germline V CDR1 and CDR2: SGHTA, FQGNSA. The CDR3 DNA reads TGTGCCAGCAGCATCGGACTAGCGGGGGGGCTGGATACGCAGTATTTT. Translating gives CASSIGLAGGLDTQYF.

This chain connects TRBV30 to TRBJ1-3; D is ambiguous. Trimming took 1 base from V and 3 from J, leaving 13 bases between them. CDR3 length: 15 residues. Per the germline V gene, CDR1 is GTSNPN and CDR2 is SVGIG (reference sequence). The CDR3 DNA reads TGTGCCTGGAGTGGGATAGGGAGCGTTGGAAACACCATATATTTT. Its protein is CAWSGIGSVGNTIYF.

This chain connects TRBV24-1 to TRBJ2-7; the D gene is possibly TRBD1 (6 bases). Looked up from germline, CDR1 is KGHDR and CDR2 is SFDVKD. V lost 4 bases and J lost 6, with 12 bases in between. This CDR3 spans 13 amino acids. DNA for the CDR3: TGTGCCACCAGTGACCCGAACAGGGTCGAGCAGTACTTC. This gives the protein CATSDPNRVEQYF.

V usage is TRBV5-1 and J usage is TRBJ1-1; TRBD1 might be the D (6 bases). CDR3 length: 14 amino acids. Per germline, CDR1 SGHRS and CDR2 YFSETQ. V was trimmed by 2 bases and J by 1 base, leaving 9 bases between them. CDR3 DNA sequence: TGCGCCAGCAGCTTTCCGGGACAGAACACTGAAGCTTTCTTT. This sequence encodes CASSFPGQNTEAFF.